This T cell receptor beta chain stems from a study of cytomegalovirus exposure and HLA in healthy donors. Study-wide findings and caveats: Within a later analysis, the majority of CMV-associated TCR beta chains appeared HLA-restricted. When the data were analyzed later, several of the most significant clusters appeared to be linked to common viral pathogens. Using the classifier, cytomegalovirus status was reportedly diagnosed with high specificity and sensitivity.

This clone occurred a few times. Its antigen is not known. This CDR3 comprises 15 residues. The V end lost 7 bases, the J end lost 2 bases, and 18 bases lay between the germline ends. From germline, CDR1 is MNHEY and CDR2 SVGAGI. PCR employed 60 Vbeta and 13 Jbeta primers. Data came from immunoSEQ multiplex PCR; TCRdb stores just in-frame clones and leaves some out. The table records about 120,000 clones, 65% to 80% of them present only once. The specimen sequenced was PBMCs. The receptor was derived from a woman aged 40 to 50 in good health and CMV-seropositive. The V and J genes are TRBV6-5 and TRBJ2-7; perhaps TRBD2 as D (6 bases). The CDR3 spells CASINLAGGTYEQYF. CDR3 in DNA: TGTGCCAGCATCAACCTCGCCGGGGGAACCTACGAGCAGTACTTC.